This T cell receptor beta chain was recovered during a study of T cell repertoires in cytomegalovirus infection. Across the study: CMV infection together with matching HLA type was indicated by public TCR beta signatures. Study-level points and caveats: Based on cumulative public TCR beta family frequency, carriers of CMV plus the relevant HLA were identified. In two of eight donors, the top clonotype was HLA-C-restricted CMV-specific.

This clonotype came up a few times. Its antigen remains unidentified. Germline-derived CDR1 and CDR2 are SGHVS and FQNEAQ. V was pared by 4 bases and J by 7 bases, with 13 bases between. This CDR3 spans 13 amino acids. TCRdb fed the reads into MiXCR, producing one record per CDR3 protein. The sample lists roughly 760,000 distinct CDR3 sequences; 35% to 45% were seen once. V is TRBV7-8 and J is TRBJ2-5; D unresolved. The TCR sequence derives from a human donor in good health (CMV status not recorded). Some clones in this sample may be carry-over from other donors' samples. Source material: PBMCs. The CDR3 nucleotides are TGTGCCAGCAGCTCTCAACGGGCAGGGACCCAGTACTTC. This codes for CASSSQRAGTQYF. The variable domain in full, with the rest retrieved from reference TRBV7-8 and TRBJ2-5, is GAGVSQSPRYKVAKRGQDVALRCDPISGHVSLFWYQQALGQGPEFLTYFQNEAQLDKSGLPSDRFFAERPEGSVSTLKIQRTQQEDSAVYLCASSSQRAGTQYFGPGTRLLVL.